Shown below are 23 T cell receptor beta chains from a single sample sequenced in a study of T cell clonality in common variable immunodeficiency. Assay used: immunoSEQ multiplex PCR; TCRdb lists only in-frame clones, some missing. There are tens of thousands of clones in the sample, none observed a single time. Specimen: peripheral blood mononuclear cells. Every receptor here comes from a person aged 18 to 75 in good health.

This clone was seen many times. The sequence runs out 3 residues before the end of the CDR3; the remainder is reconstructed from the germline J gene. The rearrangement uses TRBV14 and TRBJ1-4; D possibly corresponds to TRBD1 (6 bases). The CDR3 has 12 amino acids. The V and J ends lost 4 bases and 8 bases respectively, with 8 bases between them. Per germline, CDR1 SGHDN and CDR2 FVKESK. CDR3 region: CASSPQGEKLFF. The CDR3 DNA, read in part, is TGTGCCAGCAGCCCCCAGGGGGAAAAA.

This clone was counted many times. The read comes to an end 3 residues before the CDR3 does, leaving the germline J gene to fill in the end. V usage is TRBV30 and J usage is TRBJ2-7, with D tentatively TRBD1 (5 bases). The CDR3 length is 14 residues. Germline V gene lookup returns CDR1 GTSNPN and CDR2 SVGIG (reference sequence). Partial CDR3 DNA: TGTGCTCTACTGCCAAGGGGTTCCTCCTACGAG. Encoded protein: CALLPRGSSYE. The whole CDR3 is CALLPRGSSYEQYF. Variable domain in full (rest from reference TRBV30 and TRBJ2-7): SQTIHQWPATLVQPVGSPLSLECTVEGTSNPNLYWYRQAAGRGLQLLFYSVGIGQISSEVPQNLSASRPQDRQFILSSKKLLLSDSGFYLCALLPRGSSYEQYFGPGTRLTVT.

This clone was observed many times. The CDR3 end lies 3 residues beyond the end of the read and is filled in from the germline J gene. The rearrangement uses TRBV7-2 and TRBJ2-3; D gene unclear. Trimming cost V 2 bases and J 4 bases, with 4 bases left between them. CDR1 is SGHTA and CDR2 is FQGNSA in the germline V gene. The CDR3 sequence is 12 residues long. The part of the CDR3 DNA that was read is TGTGCCAGCAGCTTATATGCAGATACG. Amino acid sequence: CASSLYADT. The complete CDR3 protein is CASSLYADTQYF. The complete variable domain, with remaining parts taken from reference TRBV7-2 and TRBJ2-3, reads GAGVSQSPSNKVTEKGKDVELRCDPISGHTALYWYRQSLGQGLEFLIYFQGNSAPDKSGLPSDRFSAERTGGSVSTLTIQRTQQEDSAVYLCASSLYADTQYFGPGTRLTVL.

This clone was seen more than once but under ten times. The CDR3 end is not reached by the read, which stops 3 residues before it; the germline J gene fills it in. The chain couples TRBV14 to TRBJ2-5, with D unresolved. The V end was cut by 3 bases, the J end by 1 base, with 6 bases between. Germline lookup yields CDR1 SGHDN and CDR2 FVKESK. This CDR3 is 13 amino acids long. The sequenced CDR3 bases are TGTGCCAGCAGCCAGAACTTCCAAGAGACC. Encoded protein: CASSQNFQET. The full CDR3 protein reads CASSQNFQETQYF.

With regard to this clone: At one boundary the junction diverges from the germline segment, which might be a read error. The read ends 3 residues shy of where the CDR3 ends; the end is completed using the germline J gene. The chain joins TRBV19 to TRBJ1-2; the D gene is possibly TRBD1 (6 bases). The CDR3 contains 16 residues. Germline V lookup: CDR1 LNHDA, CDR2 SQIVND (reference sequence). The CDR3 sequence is CASSIDNWAGAGDYTF. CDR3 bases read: TGTGCCAGCAGTATAGATAATTGGGCGGGGGCGGGCGAC.

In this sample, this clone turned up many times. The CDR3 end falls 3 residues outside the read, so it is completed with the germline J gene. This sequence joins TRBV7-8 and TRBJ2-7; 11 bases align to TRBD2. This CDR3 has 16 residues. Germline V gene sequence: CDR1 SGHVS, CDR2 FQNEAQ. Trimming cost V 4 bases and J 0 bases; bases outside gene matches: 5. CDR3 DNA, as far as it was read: TGTGCCAGCAGCTCACTCGGACTAGCGGGCTCCTACGAG. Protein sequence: CASSSLGLAGSYE. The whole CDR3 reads CASSSLGLAGSYEQYF.

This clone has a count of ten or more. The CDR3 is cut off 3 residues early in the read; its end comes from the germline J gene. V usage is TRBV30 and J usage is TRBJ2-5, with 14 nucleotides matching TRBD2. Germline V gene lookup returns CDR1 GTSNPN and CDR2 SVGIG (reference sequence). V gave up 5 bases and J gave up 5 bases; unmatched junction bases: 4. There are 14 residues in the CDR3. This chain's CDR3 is CAWGTSGSVETQYF. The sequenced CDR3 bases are TGTGCCTGGGGGACTAGCGGGAGCGTGGAGACC.

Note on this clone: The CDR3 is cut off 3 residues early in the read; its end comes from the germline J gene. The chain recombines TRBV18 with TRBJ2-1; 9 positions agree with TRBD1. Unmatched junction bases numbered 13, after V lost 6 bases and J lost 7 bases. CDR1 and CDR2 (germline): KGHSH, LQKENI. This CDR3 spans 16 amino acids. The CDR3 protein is CASSRPTGGVMNEQFF. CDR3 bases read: TGTGCCAGCTCTCGGCCCACAGGGGGCGTTATGAATGAG.

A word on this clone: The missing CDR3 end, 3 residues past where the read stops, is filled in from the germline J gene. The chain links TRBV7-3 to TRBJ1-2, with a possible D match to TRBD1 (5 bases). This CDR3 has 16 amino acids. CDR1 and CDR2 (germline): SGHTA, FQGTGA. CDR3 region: CASSAPGTSGKNDYTF. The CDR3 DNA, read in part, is TGTGCCAGCAGCGCCCCCGGGACTAGCGGGAAGAATGAC.

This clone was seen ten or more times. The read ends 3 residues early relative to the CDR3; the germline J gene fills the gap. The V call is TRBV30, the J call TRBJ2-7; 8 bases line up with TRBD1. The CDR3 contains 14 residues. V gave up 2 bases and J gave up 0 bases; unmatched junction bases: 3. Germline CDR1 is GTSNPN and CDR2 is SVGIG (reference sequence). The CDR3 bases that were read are TGTGCCTGGAGTAGGGACAGGAGCTCCTACGAG. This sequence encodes CAWSRDRSSYE. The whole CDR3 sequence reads CAWSRDRSSYEQYF. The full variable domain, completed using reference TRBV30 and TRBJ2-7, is SQTIHQWPATLVQPVGSPLSLECTVEGTSNPNLYWYRQAAGRGLQLLFYSVGIGQISSEVPQNLSASRPQDRQFILSSKKLLLSDSGFYLCAWSRDRSSYEQYFGPGTRLTVT.

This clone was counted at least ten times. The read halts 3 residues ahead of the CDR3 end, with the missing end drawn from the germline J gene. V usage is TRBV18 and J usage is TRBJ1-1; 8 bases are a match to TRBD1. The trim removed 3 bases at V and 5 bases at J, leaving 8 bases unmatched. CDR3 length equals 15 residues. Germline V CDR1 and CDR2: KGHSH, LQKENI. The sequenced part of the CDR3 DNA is TGTGCCAGCTCACCTCAGGCAGGGGGCGAGACTGAA. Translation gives CASSPQAGGETE. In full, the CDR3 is CASSPQAGGETEAFF.

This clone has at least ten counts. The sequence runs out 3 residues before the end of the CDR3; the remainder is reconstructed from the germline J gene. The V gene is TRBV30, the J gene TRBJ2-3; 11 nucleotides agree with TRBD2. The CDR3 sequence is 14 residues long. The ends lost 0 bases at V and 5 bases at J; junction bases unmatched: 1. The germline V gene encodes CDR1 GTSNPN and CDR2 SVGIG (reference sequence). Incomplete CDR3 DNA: TGTGCCTGGAGTGTACTAGCGGGGGTAGATACG. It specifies CAWSVLAGVDT. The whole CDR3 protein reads CAWSVLAGVDTQYF.

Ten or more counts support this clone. The CDR3 protein is CASSLATGATYEQYF. Partial CDR3 DNA: TGTGCCAGCAGTTTAGCGACAGGGGCTACCTACGAG. V usage is TRBV12-3 or TRBV12-4 and J usage is TRBJ2-7, with TRBD1 matching over 8 bases. The read terminates 3 residues before the CDR3 end, so the remaining end is supplied by the germline J gene. The J segment lost 2 bases and the V segment lost 0 bases, leaving 3 bases of the junction unmatched. The CDR3 has 15 amino acids.

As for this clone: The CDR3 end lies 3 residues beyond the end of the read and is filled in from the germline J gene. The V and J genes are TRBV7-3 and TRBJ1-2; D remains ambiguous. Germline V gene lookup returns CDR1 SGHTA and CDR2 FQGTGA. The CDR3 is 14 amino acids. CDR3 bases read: TGTGCCAGCAGTCGGACTAGCGGAGACAATGAA. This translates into CASSRTSGDNE. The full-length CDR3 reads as CASSRTSGDNEYTF.

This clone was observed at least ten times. The CDR3 DNA, read in part, is TGTGCCAGTTTAGCGGGAGCATCATACACCGGGGAG. It specifies CASLAGASYTGE. The CDR3 in its entirety is CASLAGASYTGELFF. V is TRBV19 and J is TRBJ2-2; 9 bases are shared with TRBD2. The read is 3 residues too short to cover the CDR3 end, so that end is filled in from the germline J gene. The length of the CDR3 is 15 residues. With 8 bases clipped from V and 3 bases from J, the junction kept 7 bases outside the gene matches. CDR1 is LNHDA and CDR2 is SQIVND in the germline V gene (reference sequence). The full variable domain, its missing parts supplied by reference TRBV19 and TRBJ2-2, is DGGITQSPKYLFRKEGQNVTLSCEQNLNHDAMYWYRQDPGQGLRLIYYSQIVNDFQKGDIAEGYSVSREKKESFPLTVTSAQKNPTAFYLCASLAGASYTGELFFGEGSRLTVL.

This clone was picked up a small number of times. This chain's CDR3 is CASTPGGRNYEQYF. The part of the CDR3 DNA that was read is TGTGCCAGCACCCCGGGGGGGCGGAACTACGAG. The chain has TRBV7-9 and TRBJ2-7; 8 bases align to TRBD2. The CDR3 is cut off 3 residues early in the read; its end comes from the germline J gene. The CDR3 contains 14 residues. Germline assignment: CDR1 SEHNR and CDR2 FQNEAQ (reference sequence). With V trimmed by 7 bases and J by 3 bases, 8 bases remained unmatched.

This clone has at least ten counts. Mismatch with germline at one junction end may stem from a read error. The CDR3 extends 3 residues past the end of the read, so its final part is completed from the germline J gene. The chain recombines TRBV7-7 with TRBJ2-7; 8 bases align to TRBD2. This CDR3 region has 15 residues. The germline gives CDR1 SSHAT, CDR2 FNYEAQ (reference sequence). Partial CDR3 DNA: TGTGCTAGCAGCTTAACGACTAGCGCCCCCCACGAG. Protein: CASSLTTSAPHE. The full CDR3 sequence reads CASSLTTSAPHEQYF.

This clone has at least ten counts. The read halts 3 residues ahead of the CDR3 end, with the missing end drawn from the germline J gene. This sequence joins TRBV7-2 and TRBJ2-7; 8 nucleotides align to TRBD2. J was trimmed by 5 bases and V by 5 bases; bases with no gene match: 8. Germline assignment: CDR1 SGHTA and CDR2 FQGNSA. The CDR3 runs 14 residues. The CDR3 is CASSPGSGRHEQYF. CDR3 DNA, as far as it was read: TGTGCCAGCAGCCCCGGGAGCGGGAGACACGAG.

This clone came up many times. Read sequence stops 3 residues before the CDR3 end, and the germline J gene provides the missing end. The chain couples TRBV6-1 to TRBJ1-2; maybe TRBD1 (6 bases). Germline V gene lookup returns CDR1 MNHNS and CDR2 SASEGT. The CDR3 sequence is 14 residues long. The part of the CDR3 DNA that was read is TGTGCCAGCAGTGAAGACAGGGCCACGTGGGGC. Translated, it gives CASSEDRATWG. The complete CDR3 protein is CASSEDRATWGYTF.

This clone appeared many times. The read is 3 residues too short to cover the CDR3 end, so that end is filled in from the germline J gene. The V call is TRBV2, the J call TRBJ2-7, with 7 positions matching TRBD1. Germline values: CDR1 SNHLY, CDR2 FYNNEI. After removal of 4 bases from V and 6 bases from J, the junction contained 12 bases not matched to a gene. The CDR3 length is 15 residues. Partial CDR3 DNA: TGTGCCAGCAGTGGATCCAGGGCAGGGGGATCCGAG. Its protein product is CASSGSRAGGSE. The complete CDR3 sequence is CASSGSRAGGSEQYF.

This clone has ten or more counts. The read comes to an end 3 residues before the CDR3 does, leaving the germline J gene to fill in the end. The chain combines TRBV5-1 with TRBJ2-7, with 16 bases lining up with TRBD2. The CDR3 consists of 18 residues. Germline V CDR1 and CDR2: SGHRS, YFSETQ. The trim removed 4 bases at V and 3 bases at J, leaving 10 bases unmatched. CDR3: CASSPGLAGGALNYEQYF. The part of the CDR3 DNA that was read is TGCGCCAGCAGCCCGGGACTAGCGGGAGGGGCCCTAAACTACGAG.

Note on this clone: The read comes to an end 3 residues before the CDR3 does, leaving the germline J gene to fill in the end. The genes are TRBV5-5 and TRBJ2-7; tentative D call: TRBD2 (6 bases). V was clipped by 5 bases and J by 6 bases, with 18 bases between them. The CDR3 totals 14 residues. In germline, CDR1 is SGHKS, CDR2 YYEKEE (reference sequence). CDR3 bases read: TGTGCCAGCAGTCTAGCGCTCGAAGGCCTCGAG. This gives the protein CASSLALEGLE. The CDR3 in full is CASSLALEGLEQYF.

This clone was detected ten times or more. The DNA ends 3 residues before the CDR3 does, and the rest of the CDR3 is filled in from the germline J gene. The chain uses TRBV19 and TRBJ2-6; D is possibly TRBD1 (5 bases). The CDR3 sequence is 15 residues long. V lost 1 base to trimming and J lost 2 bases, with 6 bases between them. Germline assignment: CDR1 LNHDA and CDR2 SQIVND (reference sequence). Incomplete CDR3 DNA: TGTGCCAGTAGTATAGGCAGGGCTGGGGCCAACGTC. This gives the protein CASSIGRAGANV. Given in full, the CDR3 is CASSIGRAGANVLTF. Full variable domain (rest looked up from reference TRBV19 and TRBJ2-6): DGGITQSPKYLFRKEGQNVTLSCEQNLNHDAMYWYRQDPGQGLRLIYYSQIVNDFQKGDIAEGYSVSREKKESFPLTVTSAQKNPTAFYLCASSIGRAGANVLTFGAGSRLTVL.